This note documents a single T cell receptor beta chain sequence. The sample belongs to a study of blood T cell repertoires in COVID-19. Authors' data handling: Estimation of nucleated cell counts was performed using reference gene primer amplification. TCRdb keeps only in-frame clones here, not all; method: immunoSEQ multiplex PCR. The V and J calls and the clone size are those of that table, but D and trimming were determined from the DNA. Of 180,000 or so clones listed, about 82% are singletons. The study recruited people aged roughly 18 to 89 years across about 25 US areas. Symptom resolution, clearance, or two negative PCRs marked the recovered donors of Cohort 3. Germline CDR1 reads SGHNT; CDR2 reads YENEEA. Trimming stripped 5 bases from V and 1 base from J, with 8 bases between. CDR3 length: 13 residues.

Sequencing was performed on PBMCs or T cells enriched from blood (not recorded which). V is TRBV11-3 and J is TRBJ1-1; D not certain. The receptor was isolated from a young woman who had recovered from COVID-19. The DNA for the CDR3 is TGTGCCAGCAGCCCGTCCGGGAACACTGAAGCTTTCTTT. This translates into CASSPSGNTEAFF. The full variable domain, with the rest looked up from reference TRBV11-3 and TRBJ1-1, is EAGVVQSPRYKIIEKKQPVAFWCNPISGHNTLYWYLQNLGQGPELLIRYENEEAVDDSQLPKDRFSAERLKGVDSTLKIQPAELGDSAVYLCASSPSGNTEAFFGQGTRLTVV.